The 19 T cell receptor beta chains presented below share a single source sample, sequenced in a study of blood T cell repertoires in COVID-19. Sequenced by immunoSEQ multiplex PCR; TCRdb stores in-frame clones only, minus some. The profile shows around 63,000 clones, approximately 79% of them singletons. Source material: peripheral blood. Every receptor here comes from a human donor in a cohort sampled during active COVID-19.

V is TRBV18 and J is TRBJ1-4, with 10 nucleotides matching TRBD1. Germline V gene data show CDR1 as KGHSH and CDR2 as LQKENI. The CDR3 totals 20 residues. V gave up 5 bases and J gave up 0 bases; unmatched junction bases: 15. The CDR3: CASSYLSLRGTGATNEKLFF. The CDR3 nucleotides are TGTGCCAGCTCATATTTATCGTTGAGAGGGACAGGGGCAACTAATGAAAAACTGTTTTTT.

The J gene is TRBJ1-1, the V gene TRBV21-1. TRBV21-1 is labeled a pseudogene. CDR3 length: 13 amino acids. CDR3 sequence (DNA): TGTGCCAGCGGGGGGGGATCGGGCACTGAAGCTTTCTTT. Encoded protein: CASGGGSGTEAFF.

As DNA, the CDR3 is TGTGCCAGCAGTGGGGGGAGGGGCGCGGCGAAGACCCAGTACTTC. Protein product: CASSGGRGAAKTQYF. The rearrangement uses TRBV27 and TRBJ2-5; 7 positions agree with TRBD2. The CDR3 length is 15 residues. CDR1 is MNHEY and CDR2 is SMNVEV in the germline V gene (reference sequence). V trimming: 5 bases; J trimming: 6 bases; junction bases outside the gene matches: 12.

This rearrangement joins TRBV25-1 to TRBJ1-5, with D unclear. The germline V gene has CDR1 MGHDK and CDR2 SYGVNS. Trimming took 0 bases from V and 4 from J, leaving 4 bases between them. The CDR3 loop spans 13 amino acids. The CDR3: CASSEYENQPQHF. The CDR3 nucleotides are TGTGCCAGCAGTGAATACGAGAATCAGCCCCAGCATTTT. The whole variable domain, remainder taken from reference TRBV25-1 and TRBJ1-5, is EADIYQTPRYLVIGTGKKITLECSQTMGHDKMYWYQQDPGMELHLIHYSYGVNSTEKGDLSSESTVSRIRTEHFPLTLESARPSHTSQYLCASSEYENQPQHFGDGTRLSIL.

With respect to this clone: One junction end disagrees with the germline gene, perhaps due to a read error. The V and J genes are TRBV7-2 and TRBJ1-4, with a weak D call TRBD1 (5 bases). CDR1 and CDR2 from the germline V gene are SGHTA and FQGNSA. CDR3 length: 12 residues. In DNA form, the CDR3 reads TGTGCCAGCAGTTTAGACAGAAAAAAACTGTTTTTT. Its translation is CASSLDRKKLFF.

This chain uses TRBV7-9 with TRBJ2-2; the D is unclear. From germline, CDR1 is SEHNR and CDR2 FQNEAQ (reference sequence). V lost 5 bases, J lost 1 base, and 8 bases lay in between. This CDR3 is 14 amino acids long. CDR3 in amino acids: CASSPTKNTGELFF. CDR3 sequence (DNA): TGTGCCAGCAGCCCGACAAAGAACACCGGGGAGCTGTTTTTT.

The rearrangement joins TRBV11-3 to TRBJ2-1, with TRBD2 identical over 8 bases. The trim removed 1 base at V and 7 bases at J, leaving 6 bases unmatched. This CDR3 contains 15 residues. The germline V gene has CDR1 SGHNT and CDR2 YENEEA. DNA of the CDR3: TGTGCCAGCAGCTTAGCCCGCGGGGGGAGGAATGAGCAGTTCTTC. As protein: CASSLARGGRNEQFF.

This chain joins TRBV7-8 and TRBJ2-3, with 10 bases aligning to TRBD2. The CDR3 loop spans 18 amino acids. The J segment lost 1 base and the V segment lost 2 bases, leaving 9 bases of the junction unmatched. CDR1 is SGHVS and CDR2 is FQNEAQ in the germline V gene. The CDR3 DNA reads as TGTGCCAGCAGCTTAAGGCTAGCGGGAGAAGTCGGCACAGATACGCAGTATTTT. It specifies CASSLRLAGEVGTDTQYF.

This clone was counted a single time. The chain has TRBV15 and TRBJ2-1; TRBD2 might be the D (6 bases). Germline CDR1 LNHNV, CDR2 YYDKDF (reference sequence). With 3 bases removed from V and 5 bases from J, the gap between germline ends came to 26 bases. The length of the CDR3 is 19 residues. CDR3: CATSSFRQIGTSNNNEQFF. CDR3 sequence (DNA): TGTGCCACCAGCAGCTTTCGACAGATTGGGACTTCGAATAACAATGAGCAGTTCTTC.

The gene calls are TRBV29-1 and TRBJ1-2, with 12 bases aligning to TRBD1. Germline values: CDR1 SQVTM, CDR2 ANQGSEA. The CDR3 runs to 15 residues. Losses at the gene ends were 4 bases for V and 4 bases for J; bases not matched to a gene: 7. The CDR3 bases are TGCAGCGTTGGTACCGGGACAGGGGGCGGCTATGGCTACACCTTC. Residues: CSVGTGTGGGYGYTF.

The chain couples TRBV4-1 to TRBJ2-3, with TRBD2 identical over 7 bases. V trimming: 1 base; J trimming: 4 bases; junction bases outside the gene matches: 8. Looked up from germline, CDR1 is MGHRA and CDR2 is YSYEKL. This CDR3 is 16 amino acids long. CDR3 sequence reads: CASSQGWGGFADTQYF. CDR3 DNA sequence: TGCGCCAGCAGCCAAGGCTGGGGGGGGTTCGCAGATACGCAGTATTTT.

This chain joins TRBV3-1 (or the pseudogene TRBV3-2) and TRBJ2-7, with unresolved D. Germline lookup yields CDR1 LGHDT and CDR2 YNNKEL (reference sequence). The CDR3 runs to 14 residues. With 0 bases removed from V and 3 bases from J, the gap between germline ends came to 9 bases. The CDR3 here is CASSQDFQRYEQYF. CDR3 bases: TGTGCCAGCAGCCAAGATTTCCAGCGCTACGAGCAGTACTTC.

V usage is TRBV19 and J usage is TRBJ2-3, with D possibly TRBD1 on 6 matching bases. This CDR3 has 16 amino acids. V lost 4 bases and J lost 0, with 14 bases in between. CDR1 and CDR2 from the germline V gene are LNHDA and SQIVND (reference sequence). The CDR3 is CASSTGQRTSTDTQYF. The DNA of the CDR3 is TGTGCCAGTAGTACCGGACAGCGGACTAGCACAGATACGCAGTATTTT.

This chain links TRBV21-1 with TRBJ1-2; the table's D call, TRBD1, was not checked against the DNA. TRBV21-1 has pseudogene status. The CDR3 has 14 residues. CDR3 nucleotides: TGTGCCAGCAGCAATGAGACAGGGGCCTATGGCTACACCTTC. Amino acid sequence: CASSNETGAYGYTF.

The CDR3 DNA reads TGTGCCAGCAGCGCTGACAGGGTAGAGCCCCAGCATTTT. It specifies CASSADRVEPQHF. The chain is built from TRBV6-5 and TRBJ1-5; TRBD1 matches 7 bases. This CDR3 is built from 13 residues. V shed 6 bases and J 8 bases; nucleotides not matched to a gene: 7. Germline CDR1 is MNHEY and CDR2 is SVGAGI.

Here the CDR3 DNA reads TGCGCCAGCAGTCAATCGCGGGAGCGGGAGGGGGCTGCGAACAATGAGCAGTTCTTC. This encodes CASSQSREREGAANNEQFF. The V call is TRBV23-1, the J call TRBJ2-1; 10 bases line up with TRBD2. TRBV23-1 is assigned to the ORF class and has an uncertain function. V dropped 0 bases and J dropped 5; count of bases not matched to a gene: 13. CDR3 length: 19 amino acids.

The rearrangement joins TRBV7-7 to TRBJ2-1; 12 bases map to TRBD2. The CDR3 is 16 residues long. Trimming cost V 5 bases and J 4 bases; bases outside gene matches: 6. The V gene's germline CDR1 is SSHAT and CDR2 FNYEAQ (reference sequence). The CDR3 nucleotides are TGTGCCAGCAGCCCGTTGACTAGCGGGGGTTACAATGAGCAGTTCTTC. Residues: CASSPLTSGGYNEQFF.

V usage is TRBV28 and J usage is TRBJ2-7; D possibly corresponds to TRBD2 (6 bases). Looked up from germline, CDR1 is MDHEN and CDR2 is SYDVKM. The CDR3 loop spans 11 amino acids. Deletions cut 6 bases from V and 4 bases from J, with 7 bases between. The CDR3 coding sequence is TGTGCCAGCAGGACTAGTTACGAGCAGTACTTC. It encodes CASRTSYEQYF.

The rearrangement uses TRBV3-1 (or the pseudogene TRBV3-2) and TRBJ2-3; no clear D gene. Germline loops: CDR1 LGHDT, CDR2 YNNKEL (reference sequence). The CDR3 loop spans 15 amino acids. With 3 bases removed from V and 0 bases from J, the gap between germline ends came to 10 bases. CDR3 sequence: CASSHTQSSTDTQYF. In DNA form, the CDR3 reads TGTGCCAGCAGCCATACCCAGTCTAGCACAGATACGCAGTATTTT.